Below, 22 T cell receptor beta chains from the same sample are listed, as sequenced in a study of T-cell memory formation after mild COVID-19. TCRdb used MiXCR to reprocess the 5' RACE reads, holding one entry per CDR3 protein. The sample includes 560,000 or so distinct CDR3 sequences, roughly 17% of them seen just once. The sequenced material came from PBMCs or a T cell subset sorted from them (not recorded which). The receptors derive from an adult woman who had mild COVID-19 (a few samples of this study predate the infection). Cell type and time point are not known.

This clonotype has more than one count but fewer than ten. V is TRBV7-8 and J is TRBJ2-4, with D uncertain. Trimming shortened V by 3 bases and J by 2 bases, and 8 bases separated the two germline ends. CDR3 length: 14 residues. Germline CDR1 and CDR2: SGHVS and FQNEAQ. The CDR3 nucleotides are TGTGCCAGCAGCTTGGATGTAACCAAAAACATTCAGTACTTC. Its translation is CASSLDVTKNIQYF. The full variable domain, with the rest looked up from reference TRBV7-8 and TRBJ2-4, is GAGVSQSPRYKVAKRGQDVALRCDPISGHVSLFWYQQALGQGPEFLTYFQNEAQLDKSGLPSDRFFAERPEGSVSTLKIQRTQQEDSAVYLCASSLDVTKNIQYFGAGTRLSVL.

The gene calls are TRBV6-2 or TRBV6-3 and TRBJ2-3; TRBD2 aligns across 13 bases. V dropped 7 bases and J dropped 7; count of bases not matched to a gene: 5. This CDR3 spans 14 amino acids. CDR1 MNHEY and CDR2 SVGEGT come from the germline V gene. CDR3 amino acids: CASTQGLAGNTQYF. The CDR3 DNA reads TGTGCCAGCACCCAGGGACTAGCGGGAAATACGCAGTATTTT.

This clonotype has a handful of counts. This sequence joins TRBV6-2 or TRBV6-3 and TRBJ2-3; 12 nucleotides agree with TRBD2. CDR1 is MNHEY and CDR2 is SVGEGT in the germline V gene. This CDR3 region has 17 residues. V gave up 5 bases and J gave up 4 bases; unmatched junction bases: 10. CDR3 sequence (DNA): TGTGCCAGCAGTCCAGCTACTAGCGGGAGGCAGTCAGATACGCAGTATTTT. Protein product: CASSPATSGRQSDTQYF.

This clonotype was seen more than once but under ten times. The chain employs TRBV3-1 and TRBJ2-7; tentative D call: TRBD1 (5 bases). In germline, CDR1 is LGHDT, CDR2 YNNKEL (reference sequence). This CDR3 spans 16 amino acids. Trimming removed 0 bases at V and 5 bases at J, with 17 bases between. The CDR3 nucleotides read TGTGCCAGCAGCCAAGATAGGGCAGGGCGCTTTAACGAGCAGTACTTC. Protein sequence: CASSQDRAGRFNEQYF.

This clonotype was observed a few times. The chain joins TRBV29-1 to TRBJ1-1, with 7 nucleotides matching TRBD1. This CDR3 spans 13 amino acids. The germline V gene has CDR1 SQVTM and CDR2 ANQGSEA. With V trimmed by 4 bases and J by 0 bases, 2 bases remained unmatched. In nucleotides, the CDR3 is TGCAGCGTTGGGGACAGCCTGAACACTGAAGCTTTCTTT. Translation: CSVGDSLNTEAFF.

CDR3 sequence (DNA): TGTGCCACCAGCACCCTCTTGACAGGGAATGGTGGAGATACGCAGTATTTT. Its protein is CATSTLLTGNGGDTQYF. The chain recombines TRBV15 with TRBJ2-3; 7 nucleotides align to TRBD1. CDR1 is LNHNV and CDR2 is YYDKDF in the germline V gene (reference sequence). There are 17 residues in the CDR3. The V and J ends lost 4 bases and 5 bases, in that order; junction bases with no gene match: 15.

This clonotype was detected only a few times. Compared with germline, one end of the junction differs, possibly owing to a read error. CDR3 bases: TGTGCCAGCAGCCCTGAACTCAATTTAGGGTCGGGGCACTTC. This translates into CASSPELNLGSGHF. This chain connects TRBV7-2 to TRBJ2-7; D may be TRBD1 or TRBD2 (5 bases each). Germline CDR1 reads SGHTA; CDR2 reads FQGNSA. The CDR3 is 14 residues long.

CDR3 DNA sequence: TGTGCCAGCAGTCTCGACAGGGGGTCCGGGGCCAACGTCCTGACTTTC. Translating it yields CASSLDRGSGANVLTF. The chain recombines TRBV6-5 with TRBJ2-6; 9 nucleotides line up with TRBD1. Germline CDR1 is MNHEY and CDR2 is SVGAGI. J gave up 4 bases and V 5 bases, and 6 bases lay outside the gene matches. This CDR3 contains 16 residues.

This clonotype was detected a few times. The chain uses TRBV3-1 and TRBJ2-1; 10 bases align to TRBD2. The trim removed 1 base at V and 4 bases at J, leaving 10 bases unmatched. The CDR3 is 18 amino acids. Germline assignment: CDR1 LGHDT and CDR2 YNNKEL (reference sequence). The CDR3 DNA follows: TGTGCCAGCAGCCAAGGCTCTCAGCGGGGGGGCTGGTACAATGAGCAGTTCTTC. Its translation is CASSQGSQRGGWYNEQFF.

This clonotype was counted at least ten times. The V call is TRBV7-9, the J call TRBJ2-4; 8 bases map to TRBD2. Germline lookup yields CDR1 SEHNR and CDR2 FQNEAQ (reference sequence). Trimming at V came to 5 bases and at J to 1 base, leaving 1 base not matched to a gene. The CDR3 loop spans 14 amino acids. The CDR3 DNA sequence: TGTGCCAGCAGCCCTAGCGGGGCCAAAAACATTCAGTACTTC. As protein: CASSPSGAKNIQYF.

The rearrangement uses TRBV6-4 and TRBJ1-1; D is unclear. Germline V lookup: CDR1 MRHNA, CDR2 SNTAGT. Trimming cost V 5 bases and J 4 bases, with 14 bases left between them. This CDR3 is 14 amino acids long. CDR3 DNA sequence: TGTGCCAGCAGTCTCAGTAGTAGCGGCACTGAAGCTTTCTTT. The encoded protein is CASSLSSSGTEAFF.

This clonotype was seen only a few times. This chain uses TRBV9 with TRBJ2-5; D gene uncertain. The V end was cut by 0 bases, the J end by 5 bases, with 11 bases between. The CDR3 extends over 14 amino acids. Germline V lookup: CDR1 SGDLS, CDR2 YYNGEE. The CDR3 DNA reads as TGTGCCAGCAGCGTAGAAGGGATACGGGAGACCCAGTACTTC. Protein: CASSVEGIRETQYF.

This clonotype has just a few counts. This rearrangement joins TRBV10-3 to TRBJ1-1; D is perhaps TRBD1 (6 bases). V lost 2 bases and J 3 bases, leaving 7 bases between the germline ends. Germline assignment: CDR1 ENHRY and CDR2 SYGVKD. This CDR3 has 13 amino acids. The CDR3 sequence is CAISETGYTEAFF. The CDR3 DNA sequence: TGTGCCATCAGTGAGACAGGGTACACTGAAGCTTTCTTT.

A few counts support this clonotype. The chain uses TRBV27 and TRBJ1-3; no reliable D call. CDR3 length equals 13 residues. Trimming removed 5 bases at V and 4 bases at J, with 9 bases between. Germline-derived CDR1 and CDR2 are MNHEY and SMNVEV (reference sequence). The CDR3 here is CASSPRGGNTIYF. CDR3 nucleotide sequence: TGTGCCAGCAGTCCTCGTGGGGGAAACACCATATATTTT.

This clonotype was detected only a few times. This rearrangement joins TRBV5-1 to TRBJ2-1; the D gene is possibly TRBD2 (5 bases). CDR3 length: 14 amino acids. Between the trimmed V and J ends, which lost 2 bases and 5 bases, there was a span of 11 bases. Germline V gene data show CDR1 as SGHRS and CDR2 as YFSETQ. Here the CDR3 reads CASSFHSGDNEQFF. The CDR3 nucleotides are TGCGCCAGCAGCTTCCACAGCGGCGACAATGAGCAGTTCTTC.

V gene TRBV12-3 or TRBV12-4 combines with J gene TRBJ1-6, with TRBD1 matching over 8 bases. The CDR3 contains 16 residues. The V segment lost 5 bases and the J segment 10 bases; nucleotides outside the gene matches: 13. The chain's CDR3 is CASSQDRGVRGSPLHF. CDR3 DNA sequence: TGTGCCAGCAGTCAAGACAGGGGAGTGCGCGGGTCACCCCTCCACTTT.

This chain joins TRBV10-3 and TRBJ2-7, with D tentatively TRBD1 (5 bases). Germline V CDR1 and CDR2: ENHRY, SYGVKD. The V end lost 2 bases, the J end lost 2 bases, and 10 bases lay between the germline ends. This CDR3 has 14 residues. CDR3 residues: CAISETGLAYEQYF. CDR3 bases: TGTGCCATCAGTGAGACAGGCCTGGCCTACGAGCAGTACTTC.

The chain links TRBV18 to TRBJ1-5, with TRBD1 identical over 8 bases. The junction had 5 bases not matched to a gene; V was cut back by 5 bases and J by 2 bases. The CDR3 spans 15 residues. The germline gives CDR1 KGHSH, CDR2 LQKENI. The CDR3 reads CASSEGQGGNQPQHF. DNA of the CDR3: TGTGCCAGCTCAGAAGGACAGGGAGGCAATCAGCCCCAGCATTTT.

This clonotype was detected many times. The genes are TRBV12-3 or TRBV12-4 and TRBJ2-7, with D uncertain. The CDR3 is made up of 11 amino acids. V lost 3 bases, J lost 5 bases, and 5 bases lay in between. The CDR3 loop is CASSLRHEQYF. The DNA of the CDR3 is TGTGCCAGCAGTTTGAGGCACGAGCAGTACTTC.

This clonotype was counted between two and nine times. CDR3 DNA: TGTGCCAGCAGTTACTCCCCTCCTCCGAACACCGGGGAGCTGTTTTTT. As protein: CASSYSPPPNTGELFF. The chain employs TRBV6-5 and TRBJ2-2; D is ambiguous. The CDR3 extends over 16 amino acids. CDR1 is MNHEY and CDR2 is SVGAGI in the germline V gene. V lost 0 bases and J 0 bases, leaving 8 bases between the germline ends.

This clonotype has a handful of counts. This chain uses TRBV11-1 with TRBJ2-2; the match to TRBD1 covers 8 bases. Trimming cost V 5 bases and J 5 bases; bases outside gene matches: 10. The germline V gene has CDR1 SGHAT and CDR2 FQDESV (reference sequence). The CDR3 spans 16 residues. The CDR3 bases are TGTGCCAGCAGCCCGAGGGGGGACAGGCTAACCGGGGAGCTGTTTTTT. This sequence encodes CASSPRGDRLTGELFF. Variable domain in full (rest from reference TRBV11-1 and TRBJ2-2): EAEVAQSPRYKITEKSQAVAFWCDPISGHATLYWYRQILGQGPELLVQFQDESVVDDSQLPKDRFSAERLKGVDSTLKIQPAELGDSAMYLCASSPRGDRLTGELFFGEGSRLTVL.

The V call is TRBV24-1, the J call TRBJ2-5; D gene uncertain. Germline V gives CDR1 KGHDR, CDR2 SFDVKD. Trimming pared 4 bases from V and 4 bases from J, leaving 15 bases between. The CDR3 is 15 residues long. The CDR3 loop is CATSDSRTALETQYF. CDR3 in DNA: TGTGCCACCAGTGACTCCCGGACGGCGTTAGAGACCCAGTACTTC.